The present TCR beta chain was sequenced within a study of siplizumab effects on memory and regulatory T cells. Study results and limitations: In siplizumab conditions, mappable alloreactive CD4+ clones averaged approximately 69% Treg-derived, against 25% to 30% in controls. A naive or memory phenotype could not be assigned to roughly 80-97% of the proliferating CD4+ or CD8+ clones.

Libraries were prepared by immunoSEQ multiplex PCR; TCRdb keeps only in-frame clonotypes and omits some of them. This table holds tens of thousands of clones, more than 80% found once. As concerns this clone: Its antigen is not identified.

CDR1 and CDR2 (germline): LGHNA, YSLEER. The CDR3 consists of 14 residues. Trimming took 4 bases from V and 0 from J, leaving 9 bases between them. Material: CD8+ T cells sorted from blood. V usage is TRBV4-3 and J usage is TRBJ1-1; D may be TRBD1 (5 bases). The receptor's source is a human donor in good health. CDR3 DNA: TGCGCCAGCAGCCCGACAGTCATGAACACTGAAGCTTTCTTT. This sequence encodes CASSPTVMNTEAFF.